Listed below are T cell receptor beta chains from one sample, sequenced in a study of cytomegalovirus exposure and HLA in healthy donors. Profiled with immunoSEQ multiplex PCR; TCRdb holds only in-frame clones, not every one. The sample comprises about 150,000 clones, approximately 80% of which are singletons, and less than 2.5% rests with the top ten. The sequenced material came from PBMCs. The receptors stem from a boy aged 2 to 10 in good health and CMV-seronegative. Each CDR3 is given with its conserved first and last residue. Each record gives: J gene, D gene, clone size, V gene, CDR3 DNA, CDR3 protein. A D gene is named only where the DNA matches it firmly. The size entry is marked missing in some rows and otherwise reads once, few, many or a size class.

J: TRBJ2-5
D: TRBD1
size: -
V: TRBV18
DNA: TGTGCCAGCTCACCGGGACAGGGAGAGACCCAGTACTTC
CDR3: CASSPGQGETQYF

J: TRBJ1-1
D: -
size: -
V: TRBV4-1
DNA: TGCGCCAGCAGCCAATTACAGAGGAACACTGAAGCTTTCTTT
CDR3: CASSQLQRNTEAFF

J: TRBJ1-1
D: -
size: -
V: TRBV5-5
DNA: TGTGCCAGCTTCTGGGGCGGTTACGACACTGAAGCTTTCTTT
CDR3: CASFWGGYDTEAFF

J: TRBJ2-2
D: -
size: -
V: TRBV28
DNA: TGTGCCAGCAGTTTAAGTAGGAGTCGAGGCGGGGAGCTGTTTTTT
CDR3: CASSLSRSRGGELFF

J: TRBJ2-1
D: -
size: -
V: TRBV11-2
DNA: TGTGCCAGCAGCCTTAGCGGCCCCTACTACAATGAGCAGTTCTTC
CDR3: CASSLSGPYYNEQFF

J: TRBJ2-7
D: TRBD1
size: -
V: TRBV9
DNA: TGTGCCAGCAGCGTAGGGACAGGGATCTACGAGCAGTACTTC
CDR3: CASSVGTGIYEQYF

J: TRBJ2-5
D: -
size: -
V: TRBV11-2
DNA: TGTGCCAGCAGCTTGGGATATAGGGGGAGCGTCTCGACCCAGTACTTC
CDR3: CASSLGYRGSVSTQYF

J: TRBJ2-7
D: TRBD1
size: -
V: TRBV10-1
DNA: TGCGCCAGCGAAAGACGTCAGGGGGCCATCTACGAGCAGTACTTC
CDR3: CASERRQGAIYEQYF

J: TRBJ2-1
D: -
size: -
V: TRBV19
DNA: TGTGCCAGTAGTATAGGGAGGAATGGTGAGCAGTTCTTC
CDR3: CASSIGRNGEQFF

J: TRBJ1-4
D: TRBD1
size: -
V: TRBV6-1
DNA: TGTGCCAGCATCTCGGGACAGGTCTTTAATGAAAAACTGTTTTTT
CDR3: CASISGQVFNEKLFF

J: TRBJ2-5
D: TRBD2
size: -
V: TRBV28
DNA: TGTGCCAGCAGCCGCTCTAGCGGGATCGGGACCCAGTACTTC
CDR3: CASSRSSGIGTQYF

J: TRBJ2-7
D: -
size: -
V: TRBV14
DNA: TGTGCCAGCAGCCGCACTTCCTATTACGAGCAGTACTTC
CDR3: CASSRTSYYEQYF

J: TRBJ1-2
D: TRBD1
size: -
V: TRBV6-5
DNA: TGTGCCAGCAGTTACTCGCAGGGGGCGTACTATGGCTACACCTTC
CDR3: CASSYSQGAYYGYTF

J: TRBJ2-7
D: TRBD1
size: -
V: TRBV10-3
DNA: TGTGCCATCAGTGAGCAGGGGGCGCGTTACGAGCAGTACTTC
CDR3: CAISEQGARYEQYF

J: TRBJ2-7
D: -
size: -
V: TRBV9
DNA: TGTGCCAGCAGCGCATGGCAGGTACCATCTTCTGGAGAGCAGTACTTC
CDR3: CASSAWQVPSSGEQYF

J: TRBJ2-2
D: -
size: few
V: TRBV7-9
DNA: TGTGCCAGCCCACCCTCGGCAGGGGATGCCACCGGGGAGCTGTTTTTT
CDR3: CASPPSAGDATGELFF

J: TRBJ2-1
D: TRBD2
size: -
V: TRBV9
DNA: TGTGCCAGCAGCGCGGGACTAGCGGGGGACGGGGTTGAGCAGTTCTTC
CDR3: CASSAGLAGDGVEQFF

J: TRBJ2-1
D: -
size: -
V: TRBV11-3
DNA: TGTGCCAGCAGCTTAGATTTTGGGGCAGGGCCCTACAATGAGCAGTTCTTC
CDR3: CASSLDFGAGPYNEQFF

J: TRBJ2-2
D: TRBD2
size: -
V: TRBV6-4
DNA: TGTGCCAGCAGACAGAGGAGCGGGAGCCGACCCGACACCGGGGAGCTGTTTTTT
CDR3: CASRQRSGSRPDTGELFF

J: TRBJ1-1
D: TRBD1
size: once
V: TRBV6-4
DNA: TGTGCCAGCAGGGACAGGGGGCATGACACTGAAGCTTTCTTT
CDR3: CASRDRGHDTEAFF

J: TRBJ2-2
D: -
size: -
V: TRBV6-1
DNA: TGTGCCAGCAGTGCCTCTACCCTTAACACCGGGGAGCTGTTTTTT
CDR3: CASSASTLNTGELFF

J: TRBJ1-2
D: -
size: -
V: TRBV2
DNA: TGTGCCAGCAGTGAGGGAGGGGTCTATGGCTACACCTTC
CDR3: CASSEGGVYGYTF

J: TRBJ2-3
D: TRBD2
size: -
V: TRBV27
DNA: TGTGCCACCCGAGCGGGAGGGAGCACAGATACGCAGTATTTT
CDR3: CATRAGGSTDTQYF

J: TRBJ1-2
D: -
size: -
V: TRBV19
DNA: TGTGCCAGTAGTCTCCTAGGGGGGGCAGGCGCCTATGGCTACACCTTC
CDR3: CASSLLGGAGAYGYTF

J: TRBJ2-3
D: TRBD2
size: -
V: TRBV2
DNA: TGTGCCAGCGAACGGGGGGGGATCAGGGACACAGATACGCAGTATTTT
CDR3: CASERGGIRDTDTQYF

J: TRBJ1-1
D: -
size: -
V: TRBV7-8
DNA: TGTGCCAGCAGCTTAGCGCGTGGGGGGGCCATGGACACTGAAGCTTTCTTT
CDR3: CASSLARGGAMDTEAFF